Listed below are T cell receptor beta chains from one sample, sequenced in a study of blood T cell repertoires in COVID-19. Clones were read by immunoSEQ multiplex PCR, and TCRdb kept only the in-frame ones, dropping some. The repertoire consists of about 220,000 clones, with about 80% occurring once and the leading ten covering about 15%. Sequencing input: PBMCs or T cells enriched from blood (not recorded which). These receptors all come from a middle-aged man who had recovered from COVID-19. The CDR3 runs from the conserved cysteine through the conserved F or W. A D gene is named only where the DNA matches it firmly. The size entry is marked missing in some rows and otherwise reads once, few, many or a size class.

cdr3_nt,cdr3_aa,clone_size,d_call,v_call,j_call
TGCGCCAGCAGCTCGGACAGGGGGGGATCACCCCTCCACTTT,CASSSDRGGSPLHF,.,TRBD1,TRBV5-1,TRBJ1-6
TGTGCCAGCAGCCCCATGGGGGGGGTCGAAAACTATGGCTACACCTTC,CASSPMGGVENYGYTF,.,.,TRBV14,TRBJ1-2
TGTGCCAGCAGCTTGACAACCATGAACACTGAAGCTTTCTTT,CASSLTTMNTEAFF,once,.,TRBV5-5,TRBJ1-1
TGTGCCAGCAGTGGGACAGACAATCAGCCCCAGCATTTT,CASSGTDNQPQHF,.,TRBD1,TRBV12-3/TRBV12-4,TRBJ1-5
TGTGCCAGCAGCCTCAGACAGGGGGGTCAGCCCCAGCATTTT,CASSLRQGGQPQHF,.,TRBD1,TRBV28,TRBJ1-5
TGTGCCAGTCACAGGGAGGGCAATTCACCCCTCCACTTT,CASHREGNSPLHF,.,.,TRBV19,TRBJ1-6
TGTGCCAGCAGTCCTTCGGGCAGGGGGCGGGTAACTGAAGCTTTCTTT,CASSPSGRGRVTEAFF,.,TRBD1,TRBV28,TRBJ1-1
TGTGCCAGTAGGCGGGACAGGGGAAACACCATATATTTT,CASRRDRGNTIYF,.,TRBD1,TRBV19,TRBJ1-3
TGTGCCAGCAGCTTAGTCCCTAGCGCGGAGACCCAGTACTTC,CASSLVPSAETQYF,.,.,TRBV11-2,TRBJ2-5
TGCGCCAGCAGTCAATCGTCCCGGACTCAAGGCTATGGCTACACCTTC,CASSQSSRTQGYGYTF,.,.,TRBV23-1,TRBJ1-2
TGTGCCAGCAACCCGATAGGGGGGAGGGCCGGGGAGCAGTTCTTC,CASNPIGGRAGEQFF,.,.,TRBV2,TRBJ2-1
TGTGCCAGCAGTCCCGGGTCGCCCTACGAGCAGTACTTC,CASSPGSPYEQYF,few,.,TRBV5-6,TRBJ2-7
TGTGCCAGCAGCGTAAGACAGGCCCTAAATGAAAAACTGTTTTTT,CASSVRQALNEKLFF,.,.,TRBV11-2,TRBJ1-4
TGTGCCAGCAGTGAAGCTAACAATCAGCCCCAGCATTTT,CASSEANNQPQHF,.,.,TRBV6-1,TRBJ1-5
TGTGCCAGCAGTGATAATAGCAGGGGGCAGCGGGGCTACACCTTC,CASSDNSRGQRGYTF,.,TRBD1,TRBV6-1,TRBJ1-2
TGTGCCAGCAAATTGACTAGCGGAGCTTACAATGAGCAGTTCTTC,CASKLTSGAYNEQFF,.,TRBD2,TRBV2,TRBJ2-1
TGCGCCAGCAGCTTGGGTGCAGGAGGTAATTCACCCCTCCACTTT,CASSLGAGGNSPLHF,.,.,TRBV5-1,TRBJ1-6
TGTGCCAGCCTCTTACTCGGAAACACCATATATTTT,CASLLLGNTIYF,.,.,TRBV6-5,TRBJ1-3
TGTGCCAGCAGCCAAGAGAGGGATACTGAAGCTTTCTTT,CASSQERDTEAFF,.,.,TRBV4-2,TRBJ1-1
TGTGCCAGCAGCTCACAGGGGGCCCCCTATGGCTACACCTTC,CASSSQGAPYGYTF,.,TRBD1,TRBV7-3,TRBJ1-2
TGCGCCAGCAGCCAAGAGGCAGCGGGGGTGTACAATGAGCAGTTCTTC,CASSQEAAGVYNEQFF,.,TRBD2,TRBV4-1,TRBJ2-1
TGTGCCAGCAGTGCAACCGGGACAGGGAGGGGGGATACGCAGTATTTT,CASSATGTGRGDTQYF,once,TRBD1,TRBV28,TRBJ2-3
TGTGCCAGCAGTACGATGACAGTAGATGGCTACACCTTC,CASSTMTVDGYTF,.,.,TRBV28,TRBJ1-2
TGTGCCAGCAGCCAAGAGACGGGTACCCGGGCTTTCTTT,CASSQETGTRAFF,.,.,TRBV3-1/TRBV3-2,TRBJ1-1
TGCAGTGCTAGTTCACTAGCGGGGGGATCCTACAATGAGCAGTTCTTC,CSASSLAGGSYNEQFF,.,TRBD2,TRBV20-1,TRBJ2-1
TGTGCCAGCAGCGTATTACAGGGGCATTCTGAAGCTTTCTTT,CASSVLQGHSEAFF,.,TRBD1,TRBV7-2,TRBJ1-1
TGTGCCAGTAGTTCCTTCCCGGGGAGGGCTGAAGCTTTCTTT,CASSSFPGRAEAFF,.,.,TRBV19,TRBJ1-1
TGTGCCAGCAGCATACAGGGGGCTGGAAACACCATATATTTT,CASSIQGAGNTIYF,.,TRBD1,TRBV5-4,TRBJ1-3
TGTGCCAGCAGTTACTCCACACTAGCGGGGGACGAGCAGTACTTC,CASSYSTLAGDEQYF,few,TRBD2,TRBV6-5,TRBJ2-7
TGCAGCGCTGGAGGGAGCTCCTACAATGAGCAGTTCTTC,CSAGGSSYNEQFF,.,.,TRBV29-1,TRBJ2-1
TGTGCCAGCAGTCAAGGGACTAGCGGGGGTCCTGGGACCCAGTACTTC,CASSQGTSGGPGTQYF,once,TRBD2,TRBV6-2/TRBV6-3,TRBJ2-5
TGCGCCAGCAAACGGGGGGGCGGATCCTACGAGCAGTACTTC,CASKRGGGSYEQYF,.,TRBD2,TRBV5-1,TRBJ2-7
TGTGCCACCAGTGATGGACAGGGGACCCAGCCCCAGCATTTT,CATSDGQGTQPQHF,.,TRBD1,TRBV24-1,TRBJ1-5
TGTGCCAGCAGCACCCGGTTCTGGGGAGGACTAGAGTACTTC,CASSTRFWGGLEYF,.,TRBD2,TRBV27,TRBJ2-4
TGTGCCAGCAGCCCAAGACTAGCGGGGGGGCCGAGCATTCAGTACTTC,CASSPRLAGGPSIQYF,.,TRBD2,TRBV7-8,TRBJ2-4
TGTGCCAGCAGTTCATATCAGGGCTCCCATCAGCCCCAGCATTTT,CASSSYQGSHQPQHF,.,.,TRBV7-8,TRBJ1-5
TGCGCCAGCAGCCCAGGGGGTCCTCCAGATACGCAGTATTTT,CASSPGGPPDTQYF,.,TRBD1,TRBV4-1,TRBJ2-3
TGTGCCAGTAGAGGACCGGGACAGGGGGCGAGCTATGGCTACACCTTC,CASRGPGQGASYGYTF,few,TRBD1,TRBV19,TRBJ1-2
TGTGCCAGCAGCTTGTTGGAGGGGGCGAGCACTGAAGCTTTCTTT,CASSLLEGASTEAFF,.,TRBD1,TRBV5-4,TRBJ1-1
TGTGCCAGCAGCTTCCCCAGGACAGGCACAGATACGCAGTATTTT,CASSFPRTGTDTQYF,.,.,TRBV7-9,TRBJ2-3
TGTGCCAGCAGCGACCCGCGGGCGCGGGAGACCCAGTACTTC,CASSDPRARETQYF,.,.,TRBV7-9,TRBJ2-5
TGTGCCAGCATCGGGACAGGGGATGGCTACACCTTC,CASIGTGDGYTF,.,TRBD1,TRBV2,TRBJ1-2
TGTGCCAGCAGCTCCTCGGACAGGTTGGCCTACGAGCAGTACTTC,CASSSSDRLAYEQYF,.,TRBD1,TRBV7-9,TRBJ2-7
TGTGCCAGCAGTTACGCCGAGTATCAGCCCCAGCATTTT,CASSYAEYQPQHF,.,.,TRBV6-5,TRBJ1-5
TGTGCCAGCAGCTTAGTCCCAGGGATGGGCAATCAGCCCCAGCATTTT,CASSLVPGMGNQPQHF,.,.,TRBV7-2,TRBJ1-5